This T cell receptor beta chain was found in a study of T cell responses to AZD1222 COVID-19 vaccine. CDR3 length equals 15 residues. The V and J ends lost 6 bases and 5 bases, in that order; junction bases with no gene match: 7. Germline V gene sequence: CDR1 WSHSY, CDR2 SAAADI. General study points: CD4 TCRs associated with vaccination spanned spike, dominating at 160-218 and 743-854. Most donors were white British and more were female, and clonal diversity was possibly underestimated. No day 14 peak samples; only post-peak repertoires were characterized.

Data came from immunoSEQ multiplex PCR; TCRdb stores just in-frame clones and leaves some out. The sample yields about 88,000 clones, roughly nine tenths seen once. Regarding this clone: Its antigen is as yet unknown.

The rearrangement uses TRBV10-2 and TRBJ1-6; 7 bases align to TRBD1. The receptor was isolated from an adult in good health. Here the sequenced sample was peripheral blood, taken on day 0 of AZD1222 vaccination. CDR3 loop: CASRGRTGNNSPLHF. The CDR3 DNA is TGCGCCAGCAGGGGTCGGACAGGAAATAATTCACCCCTCCACTTT.